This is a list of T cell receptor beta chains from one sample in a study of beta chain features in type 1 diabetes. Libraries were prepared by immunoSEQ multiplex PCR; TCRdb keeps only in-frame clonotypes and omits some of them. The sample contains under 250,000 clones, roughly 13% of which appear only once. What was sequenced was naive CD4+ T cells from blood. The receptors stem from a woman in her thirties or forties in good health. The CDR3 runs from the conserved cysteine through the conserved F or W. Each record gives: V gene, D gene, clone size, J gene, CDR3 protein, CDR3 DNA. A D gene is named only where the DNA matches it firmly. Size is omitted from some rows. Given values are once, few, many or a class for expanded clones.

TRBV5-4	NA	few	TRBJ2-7	CASSPHPSAGGIAYEQYF	TGTGCCAGCAGCCCACACCCCAGTGCCGGAGGTATAGCCTACGAGCAGTACTTC
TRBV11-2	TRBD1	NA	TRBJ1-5	CASSTGQAGNSNQPQHF	TGTGCCAGCAGCACGGGACAGGCCGGGAATAGCAATCAGCCCCAGCATTTT
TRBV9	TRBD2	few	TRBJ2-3	CASSVGLAGRTDTQYF	TGTGCCAGCAGCGTAGGGCTAGCGGGGCGGACAGATACGCAGTATTTT
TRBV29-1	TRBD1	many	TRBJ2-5	CSTTGGETQYF	TGCAGCACGACAGGGGGAGAGACCCAGTACTTC
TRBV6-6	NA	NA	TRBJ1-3	CASSYGAGRNTIYF	TGTGCCAGCAGTTACGGGGCAGGGCGAAACACCATATATTTT
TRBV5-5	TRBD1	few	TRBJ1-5	CASSLDRGLGQPQHF	TGTGCCAGCAGCTTGGACAGGGGGCTGGGGCAGCCCCAGCATTTT
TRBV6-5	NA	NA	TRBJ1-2	CASSFRRGYGYTF	TGTGCCAGCAGCTTCAGGCGCGGGTATGGCTACACCTTC
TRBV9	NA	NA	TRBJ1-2	CASSVATGTYGYTF	TGTGCCAGCAGCGTAGCCACAGGGACATATGGCTACACCTTC
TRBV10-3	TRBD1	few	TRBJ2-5	CAISHKTGGETQYF	TGTGCCATCAGTCACAAGACAGGGGGGGAGACCCAGTACTTC
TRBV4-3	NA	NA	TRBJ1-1	CASSPASWGNTEAFF	TGCGCCAGCAGCCCGGCTTCGTGGGGCAACACTGAAGCTTTCTTT
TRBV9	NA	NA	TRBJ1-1	CASSVARNTEAFF	TGTGCCAGCAGCGTAGCTAGGAACACTGAAGCTTTCTTT
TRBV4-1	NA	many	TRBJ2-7	CASSLRDSGSYEQYF	TGCGCCAGCAGCCTCCGGGACTCAGGCTCCTACGAGCAGTACTTC
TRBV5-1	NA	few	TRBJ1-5	CASSLEGGNQPQHF	TGCGCCAGCAGCTTGGAGGGGGGGAATCAGCCCCAGCATTTT
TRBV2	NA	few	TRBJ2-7	CASSEVRGSAEQYF	TGTGCCAGCAGTGAAGTTCGGGGTAGCGCCGAGCAGTACTTC
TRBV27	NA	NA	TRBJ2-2	CASSLFGRGELFF	TGTGCCAGCAGTTTATTCGGGAGAGGGGAGCTGTTTTTT
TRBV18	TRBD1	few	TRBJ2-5	CASSRGTGLPQETQYF	TGTGCCAGCTCACGTGGGACAGGATTACCCCAAGAGACCCAGTACTTC
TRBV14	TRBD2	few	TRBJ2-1	CASSQAIQVGLAGGPEQFF	TGTGCCAGCAGCCAAGCGATCCAGGTCGGGCTAGCGGGGGGGCCTGAGCAGTTCTTC
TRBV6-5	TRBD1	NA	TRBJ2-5	CASSYGGRGQETQYF	TGTGCCAGCAGTTACGGTGGCAGGGGGCAGGAGACCCAGTACTTC
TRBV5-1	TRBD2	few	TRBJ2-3	CASSPTAGGLVDTQYF	TGCGCCAGCAGCCCTACGGCGGGGGGGCTGGTAGATACGCAGTATTTT
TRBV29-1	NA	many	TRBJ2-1	CSARSAYNEQFF	TGCAGCGCCAGAAGCGCGTACAATGAGCAGTTCTTC
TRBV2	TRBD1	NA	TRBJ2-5	CASRAQGAIQETQYF	TGTGCCAGCAGGGCACAGGGGGCGATCCAAGAGACCCAGTACTTC
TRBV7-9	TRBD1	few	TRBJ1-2	CASSPDPGTDFHGYTF	TGTGCCAGCAGCCCCGACCCCGGGACAGACTTCCATGGCTACACCTTC
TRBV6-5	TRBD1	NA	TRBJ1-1	CASRRTGANTEAFF	TGTGCCAGCAGGAGGACAGGGGCGAACACTGAAGCTTTCTTT
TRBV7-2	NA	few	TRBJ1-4	CASSPRLGGATNEKLFF	TGTGCCAGCAGCCCTAGACTAGGAGGGGCTACTAATGAAAAACTGTTTTTT
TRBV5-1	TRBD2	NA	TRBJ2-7	CASSQGLAGVYEQYF	TGCGCCAGCAGCCAGGGACTAGCGGGGGTCTACGAGCAGTACTTC
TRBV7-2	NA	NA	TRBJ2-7	CASSLVRGYEQYF	TGTGCCAGCAGCTTAGTCAGGGGCTACGAGCAGTACTTC